A selection of T cell receptor beta chains follows, all from one sample in a study of cytomegalovirus exposure and HLA in healthy donors. Clones were sequenced by immunoSEQ multiplex PCR, and TCRdb holds only the in-frame ones, with some missing. The sample shows 100,000 to 150,000 clones, 80% to 85% of them seen only once. What was sequenced was PBMCs. The receptors were sampled from a boy younger than 18 in good health and CMV-seronegative. Both conserved end residues are part of each CDR3. Each record gives: clone size, V gene, J gene, D gene, CDR3 protein, CDR3 DNA. The D gene is left open where the match is weak. Clone sizes are given selectively: once, few, many, or a class where the clone is expanded.

>NA|TRBV27|TRBJ2-3|TRBD1
CASSPTGGIADTQYF
TGTGCCAGCAGCCCGACAGGGGGCATCGCAGATACGCAGTATTTT
>NA|TRBV6-1|TRBJ2-5|NA
CASSLQETQYF
TGTGCCAGCTCTCTGCAAGAGACCCAGTACTTC
>NA|TRBV29-1|TRBJ1-2|NA
CSVEAGPSYGYTF
TGCAGCGTTGAGGCAGGGCCTTCCTATGGCTACACCTTC
>NA|TRBV5-1|TRBJ1-2|TRBD1
CASSLPTGGGGNGYTF
TGCGCCAGCAGCTTACCGACAGGGGGCGGTGGTAATGGCTACACCTTC
>once|TRBV7-2|TRBJ2-3|NA
CASSRREKTQYF
TGTGCCAGCAGCCGCCGCGAGAAAACGCAGTATTTT
>NA|TRBV19|TRBJ1-4|NA
CASSKDRFNEKLFF
TGTGCCAGTAGCAAAGACAGATTCAATGAAAAACTGTTTTTT
>NA|TRBV25-1|TRBJ2-1|TRBD2
CATSERESYNEQFF
TGTGCCACCTCGGAGCGGGAGTCCTACAATGAGCAGTTCTTC
>NA|TRBV29-1|TRBJ2-7|NA
CSVEDRGTGAREQYF
TGCAGCGTTGAAGATAGAGGGACTGGGGCGCGGGAGCAGTACTTC
>NA|TRBV5-1|TRBJ2-1|TRBD1
CASSWRWGQYNEQFF
TGCGCCAGCAGCTGGCGGTGGGGACAGTACAATGAGCAGTTCTTC
>NA|TRBV5-4|TRBJ2-3|NA
CASSLAAGQLSTDTQYF
TGTGCCAGCAGCTTGGCGGCCGGACAACTTAGCACAGATACGCAGTATTTT
>NA|TRBV10-2|TRBJ2-1|NA
CASSESVSYNEQFF
TGCGCCAGCAGTGAGTCGGTCAGTTATAATGAGCAGTTCTTC
>NA|TRBV13|TRBJ2-7|TRBD1
CASSRLVQGSRYEQYF
TGTGCCAGCAGCCGTCTGGTACAGGGGTCCCGCTACGAGCAGTACTTC
>NA|TRBV27|TRBJ1-5|NA
CASRNGQLNQPQHF
TGTGCCAGCCGAAACGGACAGCTCAATCAGCCCCAGCATTTT
>NA|TRBV7-9|TRBJ2-7|NA
CASSFELDYEQYF
TGTGCCAGCAGCTTTGAACTTGACTACGAGCAGTACTTC
>once|TRBV7-2|TRBJ2-7|TRBD2
CASSLDGGTTYEQYF
TGTGCCAGCAGCTTAGATGGCGGGACTACGTACGAGCAGTACTTC
>NA|TRBV4-2|TRBJ2-1|TRBD2
CASSQNIPYAGVGNEQFF
TGTGCCAGCAGCCAAAACATCCCCTATGCGGGAGTAGGAAATGAGCAGTTCTTC
>NA|TRBV6-5|TRBJ2-2|TRBD2
CASSYRLAGGVGELLF
TGTGCCAGCAGTTACAGGCTAGCGGGAGGTGTAGGGGAGCTGCTTTTT
>NA|TRBV9|TRBJ2-1|NA
CASSVGVIAGTVGEQFF
TGTGCCAGCAGCGTAGGAGTTATCGCGGGGACGGTCGGTGAGCAGTTCTTC
>once|TRBV30|TRBJ2-3|NA
CAWSVRGRGTDTQYF
TGTGCCTGGAGTGTACGGGGCAGGGGAACAGATACGCAGTATTTT
>NA|TRBV11-3|TRBJ2-2|TRBD2
CASSLDLREGRELFF
TGTGCCAGCAGCTTAGACCTCCGGGAGGGTCGGGAGCTGTTTTTT